A single sample is the source of the 29 T cell receptor beta chains below, sequenced in a study of T cells after yellow fever vaccination (dated by TCRdb to about 2019). Library construction relied on 5' RACE. These reads were obtained on an Illumina HiSeq 2500. TCRdb trimmed public reads at Q25 via fastp, called clones via MiXCR and kept in-frame beta chains. When rows share a CDR3 protein, they turn into one entry using the most common DNA and genes. This sample has some 400,000 distinct CDR3 sequences in its table, and over 5% of those were observed once. The ten top clones hold 15% of the sample. The meaning of the sample's treatment or condition label: live attenuated yellow fever vaccine strain. The material was PBMCs, obtained 5 days after the yellow fever booster vaccination. The source of these receptors is a man younger than 45 who received the YFV17D yellow fever vaccine.

V is TRBV30 and J is TRBJ2-1; D may correspond to TRBD1 or TRBD2 (5 bases each). The CDR3 length is 12 residues. Germline loops: CDR1 GTSNPN, CDR2 SVGIG (reference sequence). Trimming shortened V by 0 bases and J by 12 bases, and 12 bases separated the two germline ends. Written as DNA, the CDR3 is TGTGCCTGGAGTGTCGGAGGAAGGGGGCAGTTCTTC. This codes for CAWSVGGRGQFF.

This chain joins TRBV12-3 or TRBV12-4 and TRBJ2-7; 9 bases are a match to TRBD1. The V segment lost 5 bases and the J segment 8 bases; nucleotides outside the gene matches: 16. The CDR3 runs to 16 residues. CDR3 bases: TGTGCCAGCAGTCCACTTCTGGCGGGACAGGGACGTAAGCAGTACTTC. Its protein is CASSPLLAGQGRKQYF.

The V and J genes are TRBV20-1 and TRBJ2-1; 9 bases line up with TRBD2. This CDR3 is built from 17 residues. Germline lookup yields CDR1 DFQATT and CDR2 SNEGSKA (reference sequence). The trim removed 5 bases at V and 0 bases at J, leaving 11 bases unmatched. CDR3 coding DNA: TGCAGTGCTCGCTCCGGACTAGCGTTTAGCTCCTACAATGAGCAGTTCTTC. Amino acid sequence: CSARSGLAFSSYNEQFF.

This clonotype appeared a few times. The chain combines TRBV20-1 with TRBJ2-3, with 9 bases matching TRBD2. The CDR3 runs to 15 residues. Germline V lookup: CDR1 DFQATT, CDR2 SNEGSKA (reference sequence). V was pared by 5 bases and J by 1 base, with 7 bases of the junction left unmatched. CDR3 in DNA: TGCAGTGCTTTTATAGCGGGAGACGGCACAGATACGCAGTATTTT. Residues: CSAFIAGDGTDTQYF.

This clonotype was found a few times. This sequence joins TRBV7-2 and TRBJ2-1, with TRBD1 matching over 8 bases. Germline values: CDR1 SGHTA, CDR2 FQGNSA. The CDR3 runs to 17 residues. J was trimmed by 1 base and V by 5 bases; bases with no gene match: 10. The CDR3 here is CASSVPQDRDSYNEQFF. In DNA, the CDR3 is TGTGCCAGCAGCGTTCCACAGGACAGGGATTCCTACAATGAGCAGTTCTTC.

The sample holds many counts of this clonotype. The CDR3: CASSLGVRKQETQYF. Here the CDR3 DNA reads TGTGCCAGCAGTTTAGGTGTGAGGAAACAAGAGACCCAGTACTTC. This chain uses TRBV28 with TRBJ2-5; D uncertain. CDR1 and CDR2 from the germline V gene are MDHEN and SYDVKM. Deletions cut 2 bases from V and 2 bases from J, with 12 bases between. The CDR3 extends over 15 amino acids. The variable domain in full, completed from reference TRBV28 and TRBJ2-5, reads DVKVTQSSRYLVKRTGEKVFLECVQDMDHENMFWYRQDPGLGLRLIYFSYDVKMKEKGDIPEGYSVSREKKERFSLILESASTNQTSMYLCASSLGVRKQETQYFGPGTRLLVL.

This clonotype has at least ten counts. The V gene is TRBV5-5, the J gene TRBJ1-4; D not certain. The CDR3 has 16 amino acids. The V and J ends lost 1 base and 6 bases respectively, with 16 bases between them. The germline CDR1 and CDR2 sequences are SGHKS and YYEKEE (reference sequence). The CDR3 reads CASSLRLEQTYEKLFF. CDR3 sequence (DNA): TGTGCCAGCAGCTTGAGACTGGAACAGACCTATGAAAAACTGTTTTTT.

V gene TRBV6-2 or TRBV6-3 combines with J gene TRBJ2-1; no definite D call. Germline V gene data show CDR1 as MNHEY and CDR2 as SVGEGT. With 5 bases removed from V and 9 bases from J, the gap between germline ends came to 11 bases. The CDR3 spans 12 residues. CDR3 DNA: TGTGCCAGCAGTACCAACGGGCCTGAGCAGTTCTTC. It is translated as CASSTNGPEQFF.

This clonotype was picked up a small number of times. J is TRBJ2-7 and V is TRBV20-1; tentative D call: TRBD1 (5 bases). Between the trimmed V and J ends, which lost 5 bases and 6 bases, there was a span of 11 bases. The CDR3 has 11 residues. From germline, CDR1 is DFQATT and CDR2 SNEGSKA (reference sequence). Written as DNA, the CDR3 is TGCAGTGCTTCGACAGAGGCCGAGCAGTACTTC. Its protein product is CSASTEAEQYF.

This clonotype was counted between two and nine times. V and J are TRBV20-1 and TRBJ2-3, with D tentatively TRBD2 (6 bases). Germline V gene data show CDR1 as DFQATT and CDR2 as SNEGSKA (reference sequence). The V end was cut by 6 bases, the J end by 1 base, with 11 bases between. CDR3 length: 13 residues. The CDR3 spells CSALWGGTDTQYF. For the CDR3, the DNA is TGCAGTGCCCTTTGGGGGGGCACAGATACGCAGTATTTT.

The genes are TRBV28 and TRBJ2-7; D is possibly TRBD1 (6 bases). The V end was cut by 9 bases, the J end by 0 bases, with 12 bases between. The CDR3 loop spans 13 amino acids. Per the germline V gene, CDR1 is MDHEN and CDR2 is SYDVKM. For the CDR3, the DNA is TGTGCCAGTTGGACAGACCACTCCTACGAGCAGTACTTC. It codes for CASWTDHSYEQYF.

This clonotype has a count of ten or more. The chain links TRBV7-9 to TRBJ2-7; D is perhaps TRBD2 (6 bases). CDR3 length: 14 residues. Per germline, CDR1 SEHNR and CDR2 FQNEAQ (reference sequence). Deletions cut 3 bases from V and 7 bases from J, with 16 bases between. Here the CDR3 DNA reads TGTGCCAGCAGCTTGGGCCCCCAAGGGAGGGAGCAGTACTTC. Translation: CASSLGPQGREQYF.

This chain links TRBV29-1 with TRBJ1-1; no clear D. The V end lost 5 bases, the J end lost 11 bases, and 18 bases lay between the germline ends. The CDR3 totals 12 residues. Germline CDR1 and CDR2: SQVTM and ANQGSEA. The CDR3, as DNA: TGCAGCGTTAGAACAACAACCGAAGGGGCTTTCTTT. Its protein is CSVRTTTEGAFF.

The chain combines TRBV5-4 with TRBJ2-1; TRBD2 matches at 10 bases. Germline assignment: CDR1 SGHNT and CDR2 YYREEE (reference sequence). V dropped 2 bases and J dropped 7; count of bases not matched to a gene: 6. The CDR3 has 15 residues. CDR3: CASSFGASGSNEQFF. Written as DNA, the CDR3 is TGTGCCAGCAGCTTTGGGGCTAGCGGGAGTAATGAGCAGTTCTTC. The complete variable domain, with remaining parts taken from reference TRBV5-4 and TRBJ2-1, reads ETGVTQSPTHLIKTRGQQVTLRCSSQSGHNTVSWYQQALGQGPQFIFQYYREEENGRGNFPPRFSGLQFPNYSSELNVNALELDDSALYLCASSFGASGSNEQFFGPGTRLTVL.

V is TRBV7-2 and J is TRBJ2-2, with a possible D match to TRBD2 (6 bases). This CDR3 is 14 amino acids long. V was trimmed by 8 bases and J by 6 bases, leaving 16 bases between them. CDR1 and CDR2 (germline): SGHTA, FQGNSA. The CDR3 loop reads CASVPGLLAGELFF. As DNA, the CDR3 is TGTGCCAGCGTACCGGGACTCCTAGCCGGGGAGCTGTTTTTT.

This clonotype occurred many times. The chain couples TRBV6-5 to TRBJ2-7; D is uncertain. The germline V gene has CDR1 MNHEY and CDR2 SVGAGI. The CDR3 sequence is 12 residues long. V lost 8 bases, J lost 5 bases, and 13 bases lay in between. CDR3 DNA: TGTGCCAGCCAGGCCTCGACCCACGAGCAGTACTTC. Its translation: CASQASTHEQYF.

In its sample, this clonotype was seen a few times. The chain recombines TRBV29-1 with TRBJ1-5; TRBD1 is a possible D gene (5 bases). Trimming cost V 8 bases and J 5 bases, with 22 bases left between them. The CDR3 loop spans 15 amino acids. Germline loops: CDR1 SQVTM, CDR2 ANQGSEA. The CDR3 is CSPTGRAGRDQPQHF. The DNA for the CDR3 is TGCAGCCCCACGGGGAGAGCAGGGAGGGATCAGCCCCAGCATTTT.

The V call is TRBV20-1, the J call TRBJ1-5; no firm D call. Trimming removed 0 bases from V and 2 bases from J, with 8 bases in between. CDR3 length: 14 amino acids. Germline lookup yields CDR1 DFQATT and CDR2 SNEGSKA (reference sequence). The CDR3 DNA reads TGCAGTGCTAGAGATCAAACAGGCAATCAGCCCCAGCATTTT. This codes for CSARDQTGNQPQHF.

This clonotype was recorded a few times. The chain couples TRBV29-1 to TRBJ1-1, with D possibly TRBD1 on 6 matching bases. V was trimmed by 4 bases and J by 9 bases, leaving 15 bases between them. The CDR3 length is 12 residues. Germline V gene data show CDR1 as SQVTM and CDR2 as ANQGSEA. CDR3 protein: CSVAVQGLKAFF. CDR3 coding DNA: TGCAGCGTTGCCGTACAGGGACTGAAAGCTTTCTTT.

This clonotype was detected ten times or more. This rearrangement joins TRBV3-1 to TRBJ1-5; D is unclear. V dropped 1 base and J dropped 0 bases, with 10 bases sitting between them. Germline values: CDR1 LGHDT, CDR2 YNNKEL (reference sequence). The CDR3 runs to 16 residues. This CDR3 is CASSQGSVNSNQPQHF. The CDR3 DNA is TGTGCCAGCAGCCAAGGCTCAGTAAATAGCAATCAGCCCCAGCATTTT.

This clonotype has a handful of counts. The chain carries TRBV20-1 and TRBJ2-7; tentative D call: TRBD2 (6 bases). This CDR3 is 14 amino acids long. Per the germline V gene, CDR1 is DFQATT and CDR2 is SNEGSKA (reference sequence). Trimming removed 3 bases from V and 4 bases from J, with 16 bases in between. CDR3 nucleotide sequence: TGCAGTGCTAGTCGCCAGGGACTCCAGTACGAGCAGTACTTC. Amino acid sequence: CSASRQGLQYEQYF.

The rearrangement uses TRBV20-1 and TRBJ2-2; no firm D call. CDR3 length: 14 amino acids. Germline CDR1 is DFQATT and CDR2 is SNEGSKA (reference sequence). The V gene lost 2 bases and the J gene lost 8 bases, with 15 bases spanning the gap. In DNA form, the CDR3 reads TGCAGTGCTAGAACCCAAGGCGGTCGAGGGGAGCTGTTTTTT. This sequence encodes CSARTQGGRGELFF.

V gene TRBV9 combines with J gene TRBJ2-1; 9 bases are shared with TRBD2. Losses at the gene ends were 0 bases for V and 5 bases for J; bases not matched to a gene: 6. Germline V gene sequence: CDR1 SGDLS, CDR2 YYNGEE. This CDR3 region has 16 residues. For the CDR3, the DNA is TGTGCCAGCAGCGTAGCCTCTAGCGGGATACACAATGAGCAGTTCTTC. This codes for CASSVASSGIHNEQFF.

This sequence joins TRBV28 and TRBJ1-5; TRBD1 might be the D (6 bases). Trimming removed 3 bases at V and 2 bases at J, with 14 bases between. Germline CDR1 is MDHEN and CDR2 is SYDVKM. The CDR3 is made up of 16 amino acids. CDR3 sequence (DNA): TGTGCCAGCAGTTTGGTACAGGGTGAGGGCAATCAGCCCCAGCATTTT. This gives the protein CASSLVQGEGNQPQHF.

In its sample, this clonotype was seen many times. This chain uses TRBV5-6 with TRBJ2-1; 8 bases align to TRBD2. V lost 1 base to trimming and J lost 5 bases; unmatched junction nucleotides: 5. The CDR3 is made up of 15 amino acids. CDR1 is SGHDT, CDR2 YYEEEE, per germline. CDR3 sequence (DNA): TGTGCCAGCAGCTTGTCCGGGAGGGCCAACAATGAGCAGTTCTTC. Encoded protein: CASSLSGRANNEQFF.

This clonotype was found a few times. In DNA form, the CDR3 reads TGTGCCACCAGTGAGCCTTCTAGCGGGAGGGCCGGCGATGAGCAGTTCTTC. This gives the protein CATSEPSSGRAGDEQFF. This chain joins TRBV24-1 and TRBJ2-1; 12 bases align to TRBD2. The germline CDR1 and CDR2 sequences are KGHDR and SFDVKD. CDR3 length: 17 residues. Trimming at V came to 4 bases and at J to 8 bases, leaving 11 bases not matched to a gene.

The V call is TRBV7-6, the J call TRBJ2-2; D is possibly TRBD1 (5 bases). The CDR3 sequence is 14 residues long. Germline lookup yields CDR1 SGHVS and CDR2 FNYEAQ. Trimming pared 10 bases from V and 1 base from J, leaving 13 bases between. This chain's CDR3 is CATQGLGNTGELFF. CDR3 bases: TGTGCCACCCAGGGTTTGGGGAACACCGGGGAGCTGTTTTTT.

This clonotype was counted many times. This chain joins TRBV18 and TRBJ2-2; no definite D call. CDR1 and CDR2 (germline): KGHSH, LQKENI. This CDR3 region has 16 residues. With 0 bases removed from V and 4 bases from J, the gap between germline ends came to 12 bases. CDR3 nucleotides: TGTGCCAGCTCACCACCGCTGGGCCTCTCCACCGGGGAGCTGTTTTTT. Translation gives CASSPPLGLSTGELFF.

This clonotype came up many times. This chain joins TRBV20-1 and TRBJ1-1, with no clear D. In germline, CDR1 is DFQATT, CDR2 SNEGSKA (reference sequence). This CDR3 contains 13 residues. Deletions cut 5 bases from V and 1 base from J, with 11 bases between. CDR3 loop: CSAQKLENTEAFF. CDR3 sequence (DNA): TGCAGTGCTCAGAAGTTAGAGAACACTGAAGCTTTCTTT.